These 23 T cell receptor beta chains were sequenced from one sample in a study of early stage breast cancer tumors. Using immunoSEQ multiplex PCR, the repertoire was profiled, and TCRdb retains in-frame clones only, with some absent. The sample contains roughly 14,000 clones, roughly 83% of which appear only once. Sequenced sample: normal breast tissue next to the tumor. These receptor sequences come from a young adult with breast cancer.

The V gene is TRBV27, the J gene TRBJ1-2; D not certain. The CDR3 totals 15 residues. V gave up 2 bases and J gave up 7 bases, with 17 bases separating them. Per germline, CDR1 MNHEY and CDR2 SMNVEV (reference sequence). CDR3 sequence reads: CASSLGEGMRGGYTF. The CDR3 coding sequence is TGTGCCAGCAGTTTAGGGGAGGGAATGCGAGGTGGCTACACCTTC.

CDR3 region: CASSLARGGGLETQYF. CDR3 DNA sequence: TGTGCCAGCAGCTTAGCGAGAGGGGGAGGGCTAGAGACCCAGTACTTC. The gene calls are TRBV7-2 and TRBJ2-5, with D perhaps matching TRBD2 (7 bases). Germline V lookup: CDR1 SGHTA, CDR2 FQGNSA. V was pared by 0 bases and J by 4 bases, with 15 bases between. The length of the CDR3 is 16 residues.

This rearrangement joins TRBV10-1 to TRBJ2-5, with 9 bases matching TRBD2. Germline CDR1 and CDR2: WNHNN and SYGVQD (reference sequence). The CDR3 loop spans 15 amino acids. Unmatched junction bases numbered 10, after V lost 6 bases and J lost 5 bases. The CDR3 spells CASSPGVAGEETQYF. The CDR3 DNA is TGCGCCAGCAGCCCCGGTGTAGCGGGAGAGGAGACCCAGTACTTC.

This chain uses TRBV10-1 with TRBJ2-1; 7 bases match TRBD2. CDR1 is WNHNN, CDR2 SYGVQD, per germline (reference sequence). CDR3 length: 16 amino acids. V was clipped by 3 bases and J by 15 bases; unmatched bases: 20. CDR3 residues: CASSDSLRESSSDLFF. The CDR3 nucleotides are TGCGCCAGCAGTGATTCGTTGCGGGAGAGCTCGTCTGACCTGTTCTTC.

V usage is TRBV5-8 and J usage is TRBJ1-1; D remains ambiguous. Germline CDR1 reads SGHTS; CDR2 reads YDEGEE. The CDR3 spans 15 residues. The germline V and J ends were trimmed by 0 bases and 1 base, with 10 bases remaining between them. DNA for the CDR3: TGTGCCAGCAGCTTGGTTCGGGGAACGAACACTGAAGCTTTCTTT. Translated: CASSLVRGTNTEAFF.

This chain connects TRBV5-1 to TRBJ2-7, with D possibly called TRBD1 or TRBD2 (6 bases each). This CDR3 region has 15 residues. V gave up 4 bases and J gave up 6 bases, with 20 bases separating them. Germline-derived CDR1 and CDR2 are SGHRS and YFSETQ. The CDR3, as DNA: TGCGCCAGCAGCCAGTCGTCGGGGGCGCTTGCCGAGCAGTACTTC. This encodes CASSQSSGALAEQYF.

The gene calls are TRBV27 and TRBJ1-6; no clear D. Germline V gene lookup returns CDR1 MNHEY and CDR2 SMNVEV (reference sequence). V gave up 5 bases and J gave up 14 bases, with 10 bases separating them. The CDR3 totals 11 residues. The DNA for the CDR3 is TGTGCCAGCAGTACATATTCGTCCCTCCACTTT. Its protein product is CASSTYSSLHF.

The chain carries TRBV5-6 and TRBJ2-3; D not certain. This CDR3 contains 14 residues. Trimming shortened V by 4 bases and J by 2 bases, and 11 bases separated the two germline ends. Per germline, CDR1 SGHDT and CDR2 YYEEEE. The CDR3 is CASSLYLPTDTQYF. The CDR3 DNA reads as TGTGCCAGCAGCCTGTATTTGCCCACAGATACGCAGTATTTT.

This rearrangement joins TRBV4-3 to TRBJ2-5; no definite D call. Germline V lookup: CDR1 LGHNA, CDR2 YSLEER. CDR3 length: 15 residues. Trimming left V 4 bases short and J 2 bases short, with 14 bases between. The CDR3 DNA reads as TGCGCCAGCAGCCGAGACCGCCAGGATCAAGAGACCCAGTACTTC. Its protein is CASSRDRQDQETQYF.

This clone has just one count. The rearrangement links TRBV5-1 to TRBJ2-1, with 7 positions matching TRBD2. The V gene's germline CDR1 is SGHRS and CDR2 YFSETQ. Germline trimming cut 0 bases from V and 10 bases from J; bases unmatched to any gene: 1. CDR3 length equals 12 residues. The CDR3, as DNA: TGCGCCAGCAGCTTGGGGCGGGAGGAGCAGTTCTTC. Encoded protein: CASSLGREEQFF.

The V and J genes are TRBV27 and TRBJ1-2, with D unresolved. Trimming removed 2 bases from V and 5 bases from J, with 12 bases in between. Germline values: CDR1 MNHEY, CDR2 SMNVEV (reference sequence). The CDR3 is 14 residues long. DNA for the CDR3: TGTGCCAGCAGTTTAGAGGATTGGTGTTATGGCTACACCTTC. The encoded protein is CASSLEDWCYGYTF.

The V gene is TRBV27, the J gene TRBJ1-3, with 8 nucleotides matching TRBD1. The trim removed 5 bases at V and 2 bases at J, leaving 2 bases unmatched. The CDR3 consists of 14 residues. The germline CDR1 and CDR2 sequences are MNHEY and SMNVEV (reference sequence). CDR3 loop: CASSGTGPGNTIYF. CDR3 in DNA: TGTGCCAGCAGTGGGACAGGTCCTGGAAACACCATATATTTT.

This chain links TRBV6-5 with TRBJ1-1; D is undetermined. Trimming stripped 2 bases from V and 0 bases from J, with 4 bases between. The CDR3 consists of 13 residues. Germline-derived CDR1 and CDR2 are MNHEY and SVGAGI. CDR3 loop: CASSYRVNTEAFF. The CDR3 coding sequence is TGTGCCAGCAGTTACCGGGTGAACACTGAAGCTTTCTTT.

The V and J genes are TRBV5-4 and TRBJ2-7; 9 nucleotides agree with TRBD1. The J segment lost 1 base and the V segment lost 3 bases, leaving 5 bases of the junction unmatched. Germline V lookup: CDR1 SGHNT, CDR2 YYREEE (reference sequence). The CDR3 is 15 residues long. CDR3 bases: TGTGCCAGCAGCTGGGACAGGGCAACTTCCTACGAGCAGTACTTC. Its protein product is CASSWDRATSYEQYF.

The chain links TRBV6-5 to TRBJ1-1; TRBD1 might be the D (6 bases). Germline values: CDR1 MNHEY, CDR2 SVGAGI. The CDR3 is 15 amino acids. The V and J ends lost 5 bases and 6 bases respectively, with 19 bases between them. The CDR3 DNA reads TGTGCCAGCAGTGGTCTTCAACAGGGTCTGGCTGAAGCTTTCTTT. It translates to CASSGLQQGLAEAFF.

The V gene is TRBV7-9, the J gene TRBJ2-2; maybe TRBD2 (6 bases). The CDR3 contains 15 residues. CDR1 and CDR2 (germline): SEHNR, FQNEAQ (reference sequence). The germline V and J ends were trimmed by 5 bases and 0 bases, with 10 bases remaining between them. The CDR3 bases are TGTGCCAGCAGCCCTAGCGAACCGAACACCGGGGAGCTGTTTTTT. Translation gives CASSPSEPNTGELFF.

CDR3 bases: TGTGCCAGCAGCCCAAGGGACCGAGGCGCCTACGAGCAGTACTTC. This sequence encodes CASSPRDRGAYEQYF. The rearrangement links TRBV7-8 to TRBJ2-7, with D perhaps given as TRBD1 or TRBD2 (5 bases each). The CDR3 totals 15 residues. Germline V gene sequence: CDR1 SGHVS, CDR2 FQNEAQ. Trimming took off 5 bases at V and 2 bases at J, with 16 bases between the two ends.

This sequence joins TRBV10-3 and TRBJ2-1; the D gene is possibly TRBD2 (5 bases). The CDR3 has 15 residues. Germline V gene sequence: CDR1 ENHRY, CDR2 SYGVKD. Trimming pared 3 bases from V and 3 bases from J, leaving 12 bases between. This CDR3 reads CAISESLGNYNEQFF. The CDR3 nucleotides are TGTGCCATCAGTGAATCACTAGGTAACTACAATGAGCAGTTCTTC.

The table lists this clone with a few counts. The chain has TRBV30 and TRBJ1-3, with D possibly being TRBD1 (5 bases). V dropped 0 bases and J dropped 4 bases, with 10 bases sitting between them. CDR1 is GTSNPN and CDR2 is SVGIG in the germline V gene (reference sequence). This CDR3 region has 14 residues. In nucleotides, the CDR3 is TGTGCCTGGAGTGTAGAAGGGGCCGGAAACACCATATATTTT. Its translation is CAWSVEGAGNTIYF.

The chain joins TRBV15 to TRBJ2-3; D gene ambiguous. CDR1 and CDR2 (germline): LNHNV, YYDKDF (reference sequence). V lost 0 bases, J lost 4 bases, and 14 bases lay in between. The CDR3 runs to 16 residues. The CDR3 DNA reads TGTGCCACCAGCAGAGACCCGGGTGGGTGGTCAGATACGCAGTATTTT. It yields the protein CATSRDPGGWSDTQYF.

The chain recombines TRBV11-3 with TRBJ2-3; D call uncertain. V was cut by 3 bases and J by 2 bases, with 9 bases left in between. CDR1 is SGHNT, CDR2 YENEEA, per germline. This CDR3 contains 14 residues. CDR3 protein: CASSFGRPTDTQYF. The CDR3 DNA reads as TGTGCCAGCAGCTTCGGACGCCCCACAGATACGCAGTATTTT.

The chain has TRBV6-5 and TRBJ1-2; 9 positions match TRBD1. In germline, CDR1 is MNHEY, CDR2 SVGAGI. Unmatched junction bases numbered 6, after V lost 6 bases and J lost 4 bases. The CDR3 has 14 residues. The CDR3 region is CASRIPGQGYGYTF. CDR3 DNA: TGTGCCAGCAGGATCCCGGGACAGGGCTATGGCTACACCTTC.

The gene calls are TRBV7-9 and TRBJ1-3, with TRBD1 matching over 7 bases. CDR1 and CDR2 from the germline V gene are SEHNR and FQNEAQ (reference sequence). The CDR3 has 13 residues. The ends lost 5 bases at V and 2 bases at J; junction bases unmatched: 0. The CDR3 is CASSTGAGNTIYF. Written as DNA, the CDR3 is TGTGCCAGCAGCACAGGGGCTGGAAACACCATATATTTT.